The rows below give T cell receptor beta chains drawn from one sample of a study of cytomegalovirus exposure and HLA in healthy donors. Libraries were prepared by immunoSEQ multiplex PCR; TCRdb keeps only in-frame clonotypes and omits some of them. This sample has 70,000 to 100,000 clones, with roughly 63% found just once. Sequenced sample: PBMCs. The receptor source for this set is a woman between 45 and 65 years old in good health and CMV-seropositive. The CDR3 runs from the conserved cysteine through the conserved F or W. Each record gives: CDR3 protein, CDR3 DNA, D gene, clone size, J gene, V gene. D genes are given only for firm matches. Clone sizes are given selectively: once, few, many, or a class where the clone is expanded.

CDR3: CASSFSLLGNQPQHF; DNA: TGTGCCAGCAGCTTTAGCCTTCTGGGCAATCAGCCCCAGCATTTT; D: .; size: .; J: TRBJ1-5; V: TRBV7-2
CDR3: CASSDGTGASYEQYF; DNA: TGTGCCAGCAGTGACGGGACAGGGGCCTCCTACGAGCAGTACTTC; D: TRBD1; size: .; J: TRBJ2-7; V: TRBV6-1
CDR3: CASSQEVGANYGYTF; DNA: TGCGCCAGCAGCCAAGAGGTAGGGGCCAACTATGGCTACACCTTC; D: .; size: .; J: TRBJ1-2; V: TRBV4-3
CDR3: CASSPGQGASNSPLHF; DNA: TGTGCCAGCAGCCCAGGACAGGGGGCGAGTAATTCACCCCTCCACTTT; D: TRBD1; size: once; J: TRBJ1-6; V: TRBV28
CDR3: CASSLAGGLGGELFF; DNA: TGCGCCAGCAGCTTAGCGGGGGGCCTAGGCGGGGAGCTGTTTTTT; D: TRBD2; size: .; J: TRBJ2-2; V: TRBV5-1
CDR3: CASSFTSGGFTDTQYF; DNA: TGTGCCAGCAGCTTCACTAGCGGGGGTTTTACAGATACGCAGTATTTT; D: TRBD2; size: once; J: TRBJ2-3; V: TRBV5-4
CDR3: CASSIDQRTGQPQHF; DNA: TGTGCCAGTAGTATAGATCAGAGGACAGGTCAGCCCCAGCATTTT; D: TRBD1; size: .; J: TRBJ1-5; V: TRBV19
CDR3: CASSLQGDTEAFF; DNA: TGTGCCAGCAGCTTACAGGGGGACACTGAAGCTTTCTTT; D: TRBD1; size: .; J: TRBJ1-1; V: TRBV7-3
CDR3: CASNSGNTEAFF; DNA: TGTGCCAGCAACTCTGGGAACACTGAAGCTTTCTTT; D: .; size: .; J: TRBJ1-1; V: TRBV13
CDR3: CASSLVAEDTQYF; DNA: TGCGCCAGCAGCTTGGTGGCGGAAGATACGCAGTATTTT; D: .; size: few; J: TRBJ2-3; V: TRBV5-1
CDR3: CASSGGPRDSNQPQHF; DNA: TGTGCCAGCAGCGGGGGCCCCCGGGACAGTAATCAGCCCCAGCATTTT; D: TRBD1; size: few; J: TRBJ1-5; V: TRBV9
CDR3: CASSLEGYSQPQHF; DNA: TGTGCCAGCAGTTTGGAAGGCTACAGTCAGCCCCAGCATTTT; D: .; size: many; J: TRBJ1-5; V: TRBV6-5
CDR3: CASSDGGIGQPQHF; DNA: TGCGCCAGCAGTGACGGGGGTATCGGGCAGCCCCAGCATTTT; D: .; size: .; J: TRBJ1-5; V: TRBV10-2
CDR3: CASSQVQGTEYNEQFF; DNA: TGTGCCAGCAGCCAAGTTCAGGGGACGGAATACAATGAGCAGTTCTTC; D: .; size: few; J: TRBJ2-1; V: TRBV4-2
CDR3: CASSSSRVQDEQYF; DNA: TGTGCCAGCAGCTCGTCGCGGGTGCAAGACGAGCAGTACTTC; D: .; size: .; J: TRBJ2-7; V: TRBV5-6
CDR3: CASSFLPTGEGNQPQHF; DNA: TGTGCCAGCAGCTTCCTTCCGACAGGGGAGGGCAATCAGCCCCAGCATTTT; D: TRBD1; size: few; J: TRBJ1-5; V: TRBV27
CDR3: CASSLQGREQYF; DNA: TGTGCCAGCAGCCTACAGGGGAGGGAGCAGTACTTC; D: .; size: .; J: TRBJ2-7; V: TRBV11-2
CDR3: CASTKLAGGQETQYF; DNA: TGCGCCAGCACCAAACTAGCGGGGGGCCAAGAGACCCAGTACTTC; D: TRBD2; size: .; J: TRBJ2-5; V: TRBV5-1
CDR3: CASRRLEGAFTEAFF; DNA: TGTGCCAGCAGGCGGTTGGAGGGGGCGTTTACTGAAGCTTTCTTT; D: TRBD1; size: .; J: TRBJ1-1; V: TRBV6-6
CDR3: CARVSGGTTGELFF; DNA: TGTGCCAGGGTTAGCGGGGGGACAACCGGGGAGCTGTTTTTT; D: TRBD2; size: .; J: TRBJ2-2; V: TRBV6-1
CDR3: CASGRLEETQYF; DNA: TGCGCCAGCGGGAGGTTGGAAGAGACCCAGTACTTC; D: .; size: few; J: TRBJ2-5; V: TRBV5-1
CDR3: CASSPQGYGYTF; DNA: TGTGCCAGTAGTCCCCAGGGGTATGGCTACACCTTC; D: .; size: .; J: TRBJ1-2; V: TRBV19
CDR3: CASSWSPPGNEQFF; DNA: TGTGCCAGCAGTTGGAGTCCACCGGGGAATGAGCAGTTCTTC; D: .; size: .; J: TRBJ2-1; V: TRBV27
CDR3: CASSPGLAGGPQETQYF; DNA: TGCGCCAGCAGCCCGGGACTAGCGGGGGGGCCCCAAGAGACCCAGTACTTC; D: TRBD2; size: .; J: TRBJ2-5; V: TRBV5-1
CDR3: CASSVGQENEKLFF; DNA: TGCGCCAGCAGCGTGGGACAAGAGAATGAAAAACTGTTTTTT; D: .; size: few; J: TRBJ1-4; V: TRBV5-1
CDR3: CSVRVGPLLYTF; DNA: TGCAGCGTTCGGGTGGGGCCTCTCCTATACACCTTC; D: .; size: .; J: TRBJ1-2; V: TRBV29-1
CDR3: CASSLDFDNSPLHF; DNA: TGTGCCAGCAGTTTGGACTTCGATAATTCACCCCTCCACTTT; D: .; size: .; J: TRBJ1-6; V: TRBV27
CDR3: CAIGGSSGYNEQFF; DNA: TGTGCCATCGGGGGGTCTAGCGGTTACAATGAGCAGTTCTTC; D: TRBD2; size: few; J: TRBJ2-1; V: TRBV10-3
CDR3: CASSPPGQGDGYTF; DNA: TGTGCCAGCAGCCCCCCGGGACAGGGCGATGGCTACACCTTC; D: TRBD1; size: few; J: TRBJ1-2; V: TRBV28
CDR3: CASSQGGFTEAFF; DNA: TGTGCCAGCAGCCAGGGGGGATTCACTGAAGCTTTCTTT; D: .; size: .; J: TRBJ1-1; V: TRBV14
CDR3: CASSAREQGMNTEAFF; DNA: TGTGCCAGCAGCGCCCGTGAACAGGGCATGAACACTGAAGCTTTCTTT; D: .; size: few; J: TRBJ1-1; V: TRBV2
CDR3: CASSRGTGGTETQYF; DNA: TGTGCCAGCAGCCGGGGGACAGGGGGAACAGAGACCCAGTACTTC; D: TRBD1; size: few; J: TRBJ2-5; V: TRBV2
CDR3: CASSLLAGANTDTQYF; DNA: TGTGCCAGCAGTTTATTGGCGGGGGCGAACACAGATACGCAGTATTTT; D: .; size: .; J: TRBJ2-3; V: TRBV28
CDR3: CASSLRQVNTEAFF; DNA: TGTGCCAGCAGCTTACGACAGGTGAACACTGAAGCTTTCTTT; D: .; size: .; J: TRBJ1-1; V: TRBV7-9
CDR3: CSVARRLAGGHLEQFF; DNA: TGCAGCGTGGCTCGAAGACTAGCGGGGGGGCATCTTGAGCAGTTCTTC; D: TRBD2; size: .; J: TRBJ2-1; V: TRBV29-1